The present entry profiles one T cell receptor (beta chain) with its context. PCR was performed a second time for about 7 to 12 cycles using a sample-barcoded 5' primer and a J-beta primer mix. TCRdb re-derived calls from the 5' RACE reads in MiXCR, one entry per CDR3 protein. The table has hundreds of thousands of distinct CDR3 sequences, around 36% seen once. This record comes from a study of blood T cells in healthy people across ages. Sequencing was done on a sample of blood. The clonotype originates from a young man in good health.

Here the CDR3 reads CATLGRNYGYTF. CDR3 nucleotides: TGTGCCACTTTAGGTCGGAACTATGGCTACACCTTC. This sequence joins TRBV28 and TRBJ1-2; D is unresolved. V dropped 10 bases and J dropped 2 bases, with 11 bases sitting between them. Germline CDR1 and CDR2: MDHEN and SYDVKM. The CDR3 is 12 residues long.